These 19 T cell receptor beta chains share one sample of origin, sequenced in a study of blood T cell repertoires in COVID-19. Clones were read by immunoSEQ multiplex PCR, and TCRdb kept only the in-frame ones, dropping some. Of 390,000 or so clones detected, just under 90% appear once; the ten largest clones hold 10%. Sequenced input: PBMCs or T cells enriched from blood (not recorded which). Every receptor here comes from a woman between 50 and 59 years old who had recovered from COVID-19.

The V gene is TRBV12-5, the J gene TRBJ1-5, with D tentatively TRBD1 (5 bases). The CDR3 spans 20 residues. V was clipped by 0 bases and J by 3 bases, with 24 bases between them. Germline V lookup: CDR1 LGHNT, CDR2 FRNRAP. The CDR3 nucleotides are TGTGCTAGTGGTTTGGTACTGTACGGGCAGGGAAAAAACCCCAATCAGCCCCAGCATTTT. This translates into CASGLVLYGQGKNPNQPQHF.

The chain links TRBV5-4 to TRBJ2-3; 11 nucleotides line up with TRBD1. Germline CDR1 SGHNT, CDR2 YYREEE (reference sequence). Losses at the gene ends were 4 bases for V and 6 bases for J; bases not matched to a gene: 7. This CDR3 has 15 amino acids. The CDR3 is CASSIRDRGSDTQYF. The CDR3 bases are TGTGCCAGCAGCATCCGGGACAGGGGGTCCGATACGCAGTATTTT.

The chain carries TRBV20-1 and TRBJ1-5; D is unresolved. Trimming left V 3 bases short and J 5 bases short, with 5 bases between. The germline V gene encodes CDR1 DFQATT and CDR2 SNEGSKA (reference sequence). This CDR3 region has 11 residues. The CDR3 nucleotides read TGCAGTGCTAGGGAGGATCAGCCCCAGCATTTT. Translation: CSAREDQPQHF.

V and J are TRBV5-1 and TRBJ2-3, with 7 bases fitting TRBD2. This CDR3 region has 17 residues. The V and J ends lost 2 bases and 0 bases, in that order; junction bases with no gene match: 9. CDR1 and CDR2 (germline): SGHRS, YFSETQ. The CDR3 DNA is TGCGCCAGCAGCTTAAAGTCGGCTAGCGGTAGCACAGATACGCAGTATTTT. It yields the protein CASSLKSASGSTDTQYF.

The chain carries TRBV30 and TRBJ1-5; the D gene is possibly TRBD1 (5 bases). This CDR3 comprises 13 residues. V lost 4 bases to trimming and J lost 4 bases, with 11 bases between them. The germline V gene encodes CDR1 GTSNPN and CDR2 SVGIG (reference sequence). This CDR3 reads CAWTPQGNQPQHF. CDR3 coding DNA: TGTGCCTGGACGCCGCAGGGAAATCAGCCCCAGCATTTT.

The rearrangement joins TRBV5-1 to TRBJ1-5, with 7 bases lining up with TRBD1. The CDR3 runs 15 residues. Germline loops: CDR1 SGHRS, CDR2 YFSETQ. Trimming removed 1 base from V and 7 bases from J; junction bases left unmatched: 8. The CDR3 DNA reads TGCGCCAGCAGCTTGTCGACAGGGCTAGGGCAGCCCCAGCATTTT. Protein sequence: CASSLSTGLGQPQHF.

The rearrangement links TRBV19 to TRBJ1-1; D is ambiguous. V dropped 3 bases and J dropped 0 bases, with 11 bases sitting between them. This CDR3 is 15 amino acids long. CDR1 and CDR2 from the germline V gene are LNHDA and SQIVND (reference sequence). CDR3 DNA: TGTGCCAGTAGTATCGGACTGCGAATGAACACTGAAGCTTTCTTT. Protein: CASSIGLRMNTEAFF.

The V gene is TRBV7-9, the J gene TRBJ1-6, with a tentative D call TRBD1 (5 bases). The CDR3 totals 14 residues. Germline CDR1 and CDR2: SEHNR and FQNEAQ (reference sequence). V gave up 1 base and J gave up 5 bases, with 6 bases separating them. The DNA of the CDR3 is TGTGCCAGCAGCTTAGGGGGCCATAATTCACCCCTCCACTTT. This codes for CASSLGGHNSPLHF.

CDR3 sequence (DNA): TGCGCCAGCAGCTTCCAGCGGGGCCTCTACGAGCAGTACTTC. Translating gives CASSFQRGLYEQYF. V is TRBV5-1 and J is TRBJ2-7; 7 nucleotides match TRBD2. CDR3 size: 14 residues. The germline V gene encodes CDR1 SGHRS and CDR2 YFSETQ. The junction had 5 bases not matched to a gene; V was cut back by 2 bases and J by 3 bases.

This clone was recorded a few times. The CDR3 DNA is TGCGCCAGCAGCTCCGGACAGAATTCACCCCTCCACTTT. Translated: CASSSGQNSPLHF. The chain uses TRBV5-1 and TRBJ1-6; a weak D match, TRBD1 (6 bases). CDR1 SGHRS and CDR2 YFSETQ come from the germline V gene. With 3 bases removed from V and 7 bases from J, the gap between germline ends came to 8 bases. The CDR3 spans 13 residues.

The chain couples TRBV9 to TRBJ2-5, with TRBD2 matching 12 bases. Per germline, CDR1 SGDLS and CDR2 YYNGEE. The V and J ends lost 0 bases and 3 bases, in that order; junction bases with no gene match: 3. This CDR3 spans 16 amino acids. In DNA form, the CDR3 reads TGTGCCAGCAGCGTAGGCCTAGCGGGGGGGAAAGAGACCCAGTACTTC. As protein: CASSVGLAGGKETQYF.

V and J are TRBV6-1 and TRBJ2-7; TRBD2 might be the D (7 bases). Deletions cut 3 bases from V and 6 bases from J, with 12 bases between. Per germline, CDR1 MNHNS and CDR2 SASEGT. The CDR3 runs 13 residues. Here the CDR3 DNA reads TGTGCCAGCAGTGAGGGGGGGGCAGCCGAGCAGTACTTC. Its translation is CASSEGGAAEQYF.

In this sample, this clone turned up a few times. The chain carries TRBV4-3 and TRBJ1-5; maybe TRBD1 (6 bases). Per germline, CDR1 LGHNA and CDR2 YSLEER. The V end lost 3 bases, the J end lost 0 bases, and 6 bases lay between the germline ends. This CDR3 comprises 14 residues. The CDR3 bases are TGCGCCAGCAGCCAGACAGGTAGCAATCAGCCCCAGCATTTT. Translation gives CASSQTGSNQPQHF.

The chain couples TRBV19 to TRBJ1-5; 7 bases are a match to TRBD1. The ends lost 0 bases at V and 9 bases at J; junction bases unmatched: 8. Germline lookup yields CDR1 LNHDA and CDR2 SQIVND (reference sequence). The length of the CDR3 is 15 residues. The CDR3 region is CASSIDFRGIGPQHF. The CDR3 DNA reads as TGTGCCAGTAGTATAGATTTCAGGGGGATCGGGCCCCAGCATTTT.

Worth noting for this clone: This same CDR3 is encoded by further DNA sequences in the sample. The rearrangement links TRBV30 to TRBJ1-2; D possibly corresponds to TRBD1 (6 bases). In germline, CDR1 is GTSNPN, CDR2 SVGIG (reference sequence). The CDR3 totals 12 residues. V was trimmed by 2 bases and J by 2 bases, leaving 6 bases between them. For the CDR3, the DNA is TGTGCCTGGAGTACAGGGAACTATGGCTACACCTTC. It specifies CAWSTGNYGYTF.

This clone was recorded a few times. The identical CDR3 is also encoded by other nucleotide sequences in the sample. The chain employs TRBV27 and TRBJ1-2; D uncertain. The CDR3 totals 11 residues. V lost 4 bases, J lost 5 bases, and 5 bases lay in between. The V gene's germline CDR1 is MNHEY and CDR2 SMNVEV (reference sequence). CDR3 sequence: CASSSGYGYTF. DNA of the CDR3: TGTGCCAGCAGTTCCGGTTATGGCTACACCTTC.

V gene TRBV12-3 or TRBV12-4 combines with J gene TRBJ1-4; D gene uncertain. The CDR3 loop spans 13 amino acids. The germline V and J ends were trimmed by 8 bases and 4 bases, with 11 bases remaining between them. The CDR3 DNA reads as TGTGCCAGCCTGGCGGCCTTTAATGAAAAACTGTTTTTT. Encoded protein: CASLAAFNEKLFF.

This chain joins TRBV18 and TRBJ1-6, with 8 bases identical to TRBD1. J gave up 10 bases and V 4 bases, and 9 bases lay outside the gene matches. The CDR3 runs 15 residues. Germline V gene lookup returns CDR1 KGHSH and CDR2 LQKENI. The CDR3 here is CASSHKQGVESPLHF. The CDR3 coding sequence is TGTGCCAGCTCACACAAACAGGGGGTGGAGTCACCCCTCCACTTT. Drawing the rest from reference TRBV18 and TRBJ1-6, the complete variable domain is NAGVMQNPRHLVRRRGQEARLRCSPMKGHSHVYWYRQLPEEGLKFMVYLQKENIIDESGMPKERFSAEFPKEGPSILRIQQVVRGDSAAYFCASSHKQGVESPLHFGNGTRLTVT.

This chain connects TRBV11-2 to TRBJ1-2; D gene uncertain. CDR1 and CDR2 (germline): SGHAT, FQNNGV. Trimming removed 5 bases at V and 4 bases at J, with 11 bases between. The CDR3 is made up of 13 amino acids. This chain's CDR3 is CASSTDTLYGYTF. CDR3 in DNA: TGTGCCAGCAGCACCGACACGCTCTATGGCTACACCTTC.